These 9 T cell receptor beta chains share one sample of origin, sequenced in a study of blood T cell repertoires in COVID-19. The repertoire was sequenced with immunoSEQ multiplex PCR; TCRdb's copy has only in-frame clones and lacks some. Counted here are 150,000 to 200,000 clones, around 80% occurring once; the ten biggest clones make up roughly 11%. The sample comprised PBMCs or T cells enriched from blood (not recorded which). Receptors were obtained from a man aged 50 or older who had recovered from COVID-19.

This clone came up a few times. V is TRBV28 and J is TRBJ1-5; no firm D call. Trimming removed 2 bases at V and 1 base at J, with 12 bases between. This CDR3 is built from 16 residues. In germline, CDR1 is MDHEN, CDR2 SYDVKM. The CDR3 loop is CASSLGRYWSNQPQHF. CDR3 nucleotide sequence: TGTGCCAGCAGTTTAGGCAGGTATTGGAGCAATCAGCCCCAGCATTTT.

This chain uses TRBV18 with TRBJ2-1; D is ambiguous. The CDR3 extends over 13 amino acids. Deletions cut 1 base from V and 6 bases from J, with 7 bases between. Germline V gene data show CDR1 as KGHSH and CDR2 as LQKENI. This CDR3 is CASSPLQRNEQFF. In DNA form, the CDR3 reads TGTGCCAGCTCACCACTTCAGCGCAATGAGCAGTTCTTC.

The CDR3, as DNA: TGTGCCAGTAGTATGTCTCGGTACCAGCCCCAGCATTTT. Translating it yields CASSMSRYQPQHF. The genes are TRBV19 and TRBJ1-5; D gene unclear. V was cut by 3 bases and J by 7 bases, with 10 bases left in between. Germline CDR1 is LNHDA and CDR2 is SQIVND (reference sequence). The CDR3 loop spans 13 amino acids.

The chain combines TRBV19 with TRBJ1-1, with 7 bases that match TRBD1. The V and J ends lost 6 bases and 4 bases, in that order; junction bases with no gene match: 8. The CDR3 is made up of 14 amino acids. Looked up from germline, CDR1 is LNHDA and CDR2 is SQIVND (reference sequence). In nucleotides, the CDR3 is TGTGCCAGTAGGTTTTCCGGGACAGCCACTGAAGCTTTCTTT. Translated: CASRFSGTATEAFF. Drawing the rest from reference TRBV19 and TRBJ1-1, the complete variable domain is DGGITQSPKYLFRKEGQNVTLSCEQNLNHDAMYWYRQDPGQGLRLIYYSQIVNDFQKGDIAEGYSVSREKKESFPLTVTSAQKNPTAFYLCASRFSGTATEAFFGQGTRLTVV.

The chain combines TRBV11-2 with TRBJ1-4; possibly TRBD1 for D (5 bases). This CDR3 has 16 residues. With 6 bases removed from V and 3 bases from J, the gap between germline ends came to 17 bases. Germline V gene sequence: CDR1 SGHAT, CDR2 FQNNGV. The CDR3 DNA is TGTGCCAGCAGGAAGGCAGGGTTCGTTGCTAATGAAAAACTGTTTTTT. Translated, it gives CASRKAGFVANEKLFF.

The V gene is TRBV5-4, the J gene TRBJ2-5, with D uncertain. The CDR3 has 13 amino acids. Germline V gene data show CDR1 as SGHNT and CDR2 as YYREEE (reference sequence). V was clipped by 0 bases and J by 4 bases, with 7 bases between them. CDR3 sequence: CASSLDPSETQYF. In DNA form, the CDR3 reads TGTGCCAGCAGCTTGGATCCGTCAGAGACCCAGTACTTC.

This chain joins TRBV7-3 and TRBJ1-5; TRBD1 matches 8 bases. The germline gives CDR1 SGHTA, CDR2 FQGTGA. The CDR3 consists of 13 residues. The J segment lost 5 bases and the V segment lost 5 bases, leaving 2 bases of the junction unmatched. CDR3 residues: CASSPQGDQPQHF. The CDR3 DNA reads as TGTGCCAGCAGCCCACAGGGGGATCAGCCCCAGCATTTT.

The chain recombines TRBV6-6 with TRBJ1-6; TRBD1 aligns across 8 bases. This CDR3 contains 16 residues. Germline-derived CDR1 and CDR2 are MNHNY and SVGAGI (reference sequence). Losses at the gene ends were 6 bases for V and 6 bases for J; bases not matched to a gene: 10. The CDR3 sequence is CASRPRQGAFNSPLHF. The CDR3 nucleotides are TGTGCCAGCAGACCCAGGCAGGGGGCATTTAATTCACCCCTCCACTTT.

This chain connects TRBV5-1 to TRBJ2-1; 8 nucleotides match TRBD1. Germline lookup yields CDR1 SGHRS and CDR2 YFSETQ. There are 15 residues in the CDR3. The ends lost 4 bases at V and 4 bases at J; junction bases unmatched: 7. Written as DNA, the CDR3 is TGCGCCAGCAGCAAAGACAGGGGCGCTTACAATGAGCAGTTCTTC. This sequence encodes CASSKDRGAYNEQFF.